This TCR beta chain came from a study of T cells in Graves' hyperthyroidism and ophthalmopathy. V lost 6 bases and J 3 bases, leaving 8 bases between the germline ends. The germline CDR1 and CDR2 sequences are SQVTM and ANQGSEA. CDR3 size: 11 residues. This clonotype was observed many times. RNA transcripts were the template for amplifying TCR beta CDR3 regions. HTBI primers drove first-round RT-PCR of the TCR CDR3. MiXCR was run by TCRdb on the multiplex PCR reads, yielding one entry per CDR3 protein. The table shows about half a million distinct CDR3 sequences, with around a quarter occurring only once.

Sequencing was performed on blood. The chain links TRBV29-1 to TRBJ1-1; D unresolved. This sequence originates from a woman between 25 and 40 years old with Graves' ophthalmopathy. CDR3 bases: TGCAGCGTCATAAGGGACACTGAAGCTTTCTTT. Translating it yields CSVIRDTEAFF.